Below, one T cell receptor (beta chain) is given with its context. This clone is a singleton in its sample. This receptor's antigen is unknown. No base quality values were provided; no much bigger clone lies one nucleotide off. This entry belongs to a study of blood T cell repertoires in COVID-19 (dated by TCRdb to about 2020). Study-level background: Samples from collaborators originated in the United States, Italy and Spain and spanned both the acute and convalescent phases of COVID-19. The material from the prospective study consisted of cDNA or gDNA derived from T cells, B-cell-depleted T cells, or PBMCs. Subjects who had been exposed to COVID-19, were actively infected with it, or had recovered from it provided the deeply sampled blood TCRbeta repertoires that made up the dataset. The repertoires were made available in a free public database intended to serve as a resource for research on the immune response to SARS-CoV-2. The samples were drawn from the first 160 participants of the ongoing ImmuneRACE study and from some 1,300 subjects provided by 6 global collaborators. Sample metadata almost always included a de-identified subject ID, COVID-19 status, age in years and sex. Where available, HLA class I and class II types were taken from metadata supplied by the sample provider and were not determined by assay-based typing. The paper as a whole reports these results and caveats: How much clinical and demographic metadata was included differed by source and by participant, and the metadata was provided uncurated.

Whole blood was collected in K2EDTA tubes by collaborating institutions according to the institutions' own protocols. Collaborator samples were shipped for TCRbeta analysis as frozen whole blood, isolated PBMCs, or DNA extracted from either sample type. TCRbeta CDR3 regions were amplified from genomic DNA by means of the immunoSEQ Assay, a bias-controlled multiplex PCR. The original pipeline was this. The number of nucleated cells in each sample was estimated by amplification of reference gene primers within the assay. To quantify the absolute abundance of each unique TCRbeta CDR3 rearrangement, sequence reads were collapsed and filtered. For each sample, productive Simpson clonality was calculated as the square root of Simpson's diversity index across productive rearrangements. The immuneACCESS repertoire file appears here via TCRdb, limited to in-frame rearrangements. These files lack a portion of the clones; in checked studies, under half of the deficit traces to unresolved V genes, and the cause of the others is not known. V and J calls plus clone size are reproduced from that table; the DNA served to infer D and trimming. This sample comprises 240,000 or so clones, roughly 82% of them detected only once. The ten largest clones take up approximately 13% of the sample.

The CDR3 has 15 amino acids, counting the end cysteine and phenylalanine. The DNA shown is the 45-base CDR3, in frame from base 1. The germline V gene (reference sequence) supplies CDR1 LNHDA and CDR2 SQIVND. V is cut by 0 bases and J by 2 bases, and the space between the germline ends is 10 bases. Sample: peripheral blood. This chain is built from TRBV19 and TRBJ1-1; the D region possibly corresponds to TRBD1 (5 bases align). The receptor was derived from a man of 80 years or more with acute or convalescent COVID-19. CDR3 sequence: CASSIEGAANTEAFF. The DNA is TGTGCCAGTAGTATAGAAGGGGCGGCTAACACTGAAGCTTTCTTT.